The sequence of this TCR beta chain was determined in a study of naive and memory T cell subsets. Regarding the study as a whole: The RNA method is potentially sensitive to activation and differentiation changes.

The CDR3 totals 16 residues. The ends were cut back, 6 bases at V and 1 base at J, with 15 bases in the middle. This clonotype is labeled medium-sized (0.01 to 0.1%). What it recognizes is unknown. For blood and skin samples, reverse transcription used TCR alpha and beta constant primers. TCRdb ran MiXCR on the UMI-ligation and nested PCR reads and lists one entry per CDR3 protein. The sample lists 15,000 to 20,000 distinct CDR3 sequences; roughly 9.8% were seen once. This sample's treatment: skin biopsy from PPD injection site in Mantoux-positive individual. Input was roughly 1 to 1,100 ng of DNase-treated total RNA without cell sorting.

The V call is TRBV12-3 or TRBV12-4, the J call TRBJ2-2, with D hard to call. The clonotype originates from an adult in good health. Sequences were derived from skin, sampled from a tuberculin skin test site. CDR3 residues: CASSHVSGLNTGELFF. CDR3 in DNA: TGTGCCAGCAGCCATGTTTCAGGTTTGAACACCGGGGAGCTGTTTTTT.